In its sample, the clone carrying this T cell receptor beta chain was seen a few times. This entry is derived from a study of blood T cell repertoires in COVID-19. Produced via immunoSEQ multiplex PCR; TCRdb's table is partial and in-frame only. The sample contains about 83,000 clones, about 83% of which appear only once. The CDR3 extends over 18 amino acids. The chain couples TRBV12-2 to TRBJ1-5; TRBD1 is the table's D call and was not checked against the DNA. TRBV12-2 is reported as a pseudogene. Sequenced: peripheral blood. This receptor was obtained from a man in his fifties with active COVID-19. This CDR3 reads CASRPRRGTGLYNQPQHF. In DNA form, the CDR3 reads TGTGCAAGTCGCCCTAGGAGGGGGACAGGGTTGTACAATCAGCCCCAGCATTTT.